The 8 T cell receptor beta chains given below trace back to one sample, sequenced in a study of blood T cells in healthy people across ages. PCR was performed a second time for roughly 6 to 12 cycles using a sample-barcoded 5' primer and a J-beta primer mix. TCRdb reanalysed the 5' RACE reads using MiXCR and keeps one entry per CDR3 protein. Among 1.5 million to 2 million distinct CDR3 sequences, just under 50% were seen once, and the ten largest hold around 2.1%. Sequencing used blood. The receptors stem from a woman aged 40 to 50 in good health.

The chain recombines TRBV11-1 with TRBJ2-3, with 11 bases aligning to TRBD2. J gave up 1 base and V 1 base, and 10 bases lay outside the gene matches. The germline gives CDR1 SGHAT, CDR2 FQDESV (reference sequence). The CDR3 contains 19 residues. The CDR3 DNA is TGTGCCAGCAGCTTAGGAGTACTAGCGGGGGCGCCTGGCACAGATACGCAGTATTTT. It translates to CASSLGVLAGAPGTDTQYF.

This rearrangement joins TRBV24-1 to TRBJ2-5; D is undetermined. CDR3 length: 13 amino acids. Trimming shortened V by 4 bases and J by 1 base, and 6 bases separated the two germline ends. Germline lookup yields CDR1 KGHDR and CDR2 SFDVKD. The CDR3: CATSEGSQETQYF. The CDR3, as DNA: TGTGCCACCAGTGAAGGCAGCCAAGAGACCCAGTACTTC.

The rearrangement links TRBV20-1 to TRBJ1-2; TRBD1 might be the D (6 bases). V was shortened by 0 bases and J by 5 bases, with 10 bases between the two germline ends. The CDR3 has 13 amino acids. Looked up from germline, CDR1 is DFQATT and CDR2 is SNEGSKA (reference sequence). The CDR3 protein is CSAREEQGYGYTF. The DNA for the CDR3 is TGCAGTGCTAGAGAGGAACAGGGTTATGGCTACACCTTC.

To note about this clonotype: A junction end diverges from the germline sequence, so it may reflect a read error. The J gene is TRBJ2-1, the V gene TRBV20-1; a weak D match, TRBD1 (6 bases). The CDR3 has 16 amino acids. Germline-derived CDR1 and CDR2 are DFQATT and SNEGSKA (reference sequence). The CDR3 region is CSAREWGQSSYNGQFF. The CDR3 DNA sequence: TGCAGTGCTAGAGAATGGGGGCAGAGCTCCTACAATGGGCAGTTCTTC.

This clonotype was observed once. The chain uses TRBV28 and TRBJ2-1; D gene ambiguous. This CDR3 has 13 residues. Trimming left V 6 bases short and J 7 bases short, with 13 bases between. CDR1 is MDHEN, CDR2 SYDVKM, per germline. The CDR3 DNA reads TGTGCCAGCAGGTGGGCCAGATCGAATGAGCAGTTCTTC. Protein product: CASRWARSNEQFF.

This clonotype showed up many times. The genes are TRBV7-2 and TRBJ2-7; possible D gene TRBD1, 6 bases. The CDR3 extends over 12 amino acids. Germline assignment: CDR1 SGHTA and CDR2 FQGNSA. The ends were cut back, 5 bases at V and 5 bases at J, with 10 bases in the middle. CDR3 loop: CASSEQGHEQYF. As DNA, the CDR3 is TGTGCCAGCAGCGAACAGGGCCACGAGCAGTACTTC.

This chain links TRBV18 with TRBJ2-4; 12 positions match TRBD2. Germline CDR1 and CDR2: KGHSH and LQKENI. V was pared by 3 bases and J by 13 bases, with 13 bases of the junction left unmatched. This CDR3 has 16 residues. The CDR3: CASSPDLLAGGNEQYF. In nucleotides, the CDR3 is TGTGCCAGCTCACCCGACCTACTAGCGGGGGGTAATGAGCAGTACTTC. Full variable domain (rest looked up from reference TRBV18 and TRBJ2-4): NAGVMQNPRHLVRRRGQEARLRCSPMKGHSHVYWYRQLPEEGLKFMVYLQKENIIDESGMPKERFSAEFPKEGPSILRIQQVVRGDSAAYFCASSPDLLAGGNEQYFGAGTRLSVL.

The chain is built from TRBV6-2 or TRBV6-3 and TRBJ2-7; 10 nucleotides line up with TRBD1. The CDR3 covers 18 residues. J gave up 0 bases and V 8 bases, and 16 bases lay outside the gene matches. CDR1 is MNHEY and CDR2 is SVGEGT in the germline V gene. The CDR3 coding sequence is TGTGCCAGCGGTAAGGGACAAGACAGGGGGCTCGCCTCCTACGAGCAGTACTTC. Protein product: CASGKGQDRGLASYEQYF.